These T cell receptor beta chains were read from a single sample in a study of shared clonotypes between healthy human individuals. The assay was immunoSEQ multiplex PCR, and TCRdb's table has in-frame clones only and misses some. Of about 1.5 million clones in the sample, roughly 96% were seen once. The sample comprised naive CD4+ T cells sorted from blood. Receptors originate from a man aged 25-45 years in good health. CDR3s include the opening cysteine and the closing phenylalanine or tryptophan.

CDR3: CASSLRRDSQGEETQYF
J: TRBJ2-5
V: TRBV5-1

CDR3: CASSPVLRGRPRRGADTQYF
J: TRBJ2-3
V: TRBV5-1

CDR3: CASSQTGLAGESNEQFF
J: TRBJ2-1
V: TRBV7-7

CDR3: CASSSGQSNTQYF
J: TRBJ2-3
V: TRBV28

CDR3: CASGRGDSYNEQFF
J: TRBJ2-1
V: TRBV25-1

CDR3: CASRPGTGNEKLFF
J: TRBJ1-4
V: TRBV2

CDR3: CASNPTGGEKLFF
J: TRBJ1-4
V: TRBV9

CDR3: CASSLGPYNEQFF
J: TRBJ2-1
V: TRBV7-2

CDR3: CASSLVPDTQYF
J: TRBJ2-3
V: TRBV11-2

CDR3: CASSHEGQLGAKNIQYF
J: TRBJ2-4
V: TRBV5-1

CDR3: CASRTVGSGNTIYF
J: TRBJ1-3
V: TRBV27

CDR3: CASSLVGGDTGELFF
J: TRBJ2-2
V: TRBV7-2

CDR3: CASSKPGHGTEAFF
J: TRBJ1-1
V: TRBV28

CDR3: CASSLLGREWRNEQFF
J: TRBJ2-1
V: TRBV28

CDR3: CASSYLTGTVGTYEQYF
J: TRBJ2-7
V: TRBV11-2

CDR3: CASSQVGTSGTYEQYF
J: TRBJ2-7
V: TRBV4-1

CDR3: CASSVGSRGPDTEAFF
J: TRBJ1-1
V: TRBV9

CDR3: CAISAGLFPDTDTQYF
J: TRBJ2-3
V: TRBV10-3

CDR3: CASSRGLAGGMDTQYF
J: TRBJ2-3
V: TRBV11-2